These 28 T cell receptor beta chains came from one sample sequenced in a study of cytomegalovirus exposure and HLA in healthy donors (dated by TCRdb to about 2017). The library was obtained by the immunoSEQ multiplex PCR assay. For the multiplex PCR, a mixture combining 60 forward primers for TCR Vbeta segments and 13 reverse primers for TCR Jbeta segments was used. TCRdb obtained this table from immuneACCESS and retained in-frame rearrangements with V and J assigned. These tables miss some clones; where compared with another copy, unresolved V genes account for less than half of the shortfall, and the remainder is unexplained. This sample comprises roughly 220,000 clones, under 70% of them detected only once. Together, the top ten hold approximately 2.5% of the sample. What was sequenced was PBMCs. All receptors come from a man aged 40-49 years in good health and CMV-seropositive.

The V and J genes are TRBV5-6 and TRBJ2-5; 14 nucleotides match TRBD2. From germline, CDR1 is SGHDT and CDR2 YYEEEE. V trimming: 2 bases; J trimming: 2 bases; junction bases outside the gene matches: 8. CDR3 length: 18 amino acids. CDR3 coding DNA: TGTGCCAGCAGCTTAAGACGGGGACTAGCGGGGGCACAAGAGACCCAGTACTTC. Protein sequence: CASSLRRGLAGAQETQYF.

J is TRBJ1-1 and V is TRBV7-9; D is perhaps TRBD1 (5 bases). Germline CDR1 SEHNR, CDR2 FQNEAQ (reference sequence). V lost 5 bases to trimming and J lost 4 bases, with 14 bases between them. The CDR3 contains 14 residues. CDR3 bases: TGTGCCAGCAGCCCCCCGACCGGGGGCACTGAAGCTTTCTTT. It translates to CASSPPTGGTEAFF.

The gene calls are TRBV29-1 and TRBJ1-1; possibly TRBD1 for D (6 bases). Germline values: CDR1 SQVTM, CDR2 ANQGSEA. This CDR3 is built from 13 residues. Trimming removed 7 bases from V and 3 bases from J, with 15 bases in between. CDR3 nucleotides: TGCAGCGGCAAGACAGGAGGTGACACTGAAGCTTTCTTT. Its translation: CSGKTGGDTEAFF.

This clone was seen a handful of times. V and J are TRBV29-1 and TRBJ1-1; tentative D call: TRBD1 (6 bases). V dropped 4 bases and J dropped 7 bases, with 22 bases sitting between them. Germline CDR1 reads SQVTM; CDR2 reads ANQGSEA. This CDR3 spans 15 amino acids. The CDR3 region is CSVVQGTSSGGEAFF. CDR3 in DNA: TGCAGCGTTGTTCAGGGGACCTCCTCGGGGGGTGAAGCTTTCTTT.

In its sample, this clone was seen a few times. CDR3 amino acids: CASSFGAGGKDNEQFF. DNA for the CDR3: TGTGCCAGCAGCTTTGGAGCGGGGGGCAAAGACAATGAGCAGTTCTTC. This chain links TRBV5-4 with TRBJ2-1; TRBD2 aligns across 9 bases. Germline-derived CDR1 and CDR2 are SGHNT and YYREEE (reference sequence). The CDR3 is made up of 16 amino acids. The V and J ends lost 2 bases and 5 bases, in that order; junction bases with no gene match: 8. Full variable domain (remainder filled in from reference TRBV5-4 and TRBJ2-1): ETGVTQSPTHLIKTRGQQVTLRCSSQSGHNTVSWYQQALGQGPQFIFQYYREEENGRGNFPPRFSGLQFPNYSSELNVNALELDDSALYLCASSFGAGGKDNEQFFGPGTRLTVL.

The V gene is TRBV29-1, the J gene TRBJ2-7; weak D call: TRBD2 (5 bases). Germline V gene data show CDR1 as SQVTM and CDR2 as ANQGSEA. This CDR3 is built from 13 residues. Trimming took 4 bases from V and 2 from J, leaving 12 bases between them. This chain's CDR3 is CSVGEGVPYEQYF. CDR3 in DNA: TGCAGCGTTGGAGAGGGAGTTCCCTACGAGCAGTACTTC.

The chain links TRBV19 to TRBJ2-1; 8 bases fit TRBD2. Unmatched junction bases numbered 2, after V lost 7 bases and J lost 3 bases. This CDR3 contains 13 residues. Germline CDR1 and CDR2: LNHDA and SQIVND (reference sequence). The CDR3 reads CASNSGGYNEQFF. CDR3 DNA sequence: TGTGCCAGTAACAGCGGGGGCTACAATGAGCAGTTCTTC.

This clone was seen a few times. The J gene is TRBJ1-3, the V gene TRBV11-2, with unresolved D. This CDR3 has 14 residues. The V gene lost 5 bases and the J gene lost 0 bases, with 8 bases spanning the gap. Germline CDR1 SGHAT, CDR2 FQNNGV. The CDR3 DNA sequence: TGTGCCAGCAGCCTGTCCGTCTCTGGAAACACCATATATTTT. It encodes CASSLSVSGNTIYF. Full variable domain (rest looked up from reference TRBV11-2 and TRBJ1-3): EAGVAQSPRYKIIEKRQSVAFWCNPISGHATLYWYQQILGQGPKLLIQFQNNGVVDDSQLPKDRFSAERLKGVDSTLKIQPAKLEDSAVYLCASSLSVSGNTIYFGEGSWLTVV.

The CDR3 loop reads CASSADRGGYTEAFF. Here the CDR3 DNA reads TGTGCCAGCAGTGCGGACAGGGGTGGGTACACTGAAGCTTTCTTT. The rearrangement links TRBV27 to TRBJ1-1; TRBD1 agrees at 9 bases. The germline CDR1 and CDR2 sequences are MNHEY and SMNVEV (reference sequence). The CDR3 extends over 15 amino acids. Germline trimming cut 5 bases from V and 3 bases from J; bases unmatched to any gene: 7.

This chain joins TRBV6-4 and TRBJ2-1, with a possible D match to TRBD2 (5 bases). V shed 10 bases and J shed 5 bases, with 24 bases lying between them. From germline, CDR1 is MRHNA and CDR2 SNTAGT. CDR3 length: 16 residues. The CDR3 region has the DNA TGTGCCACTTCGGTCGGGGTCTGGTTTGGGCACAATGAGCAGTTCTTC. This encodes CATSVGVWFGHNEQFF.

In its sample, this clone was seen a few times. J is TRBJ2-3 and V is TRBV4-3; 7 bases fit TRBD2. The J segment lost 1 base and the V segment lost 1 base, leaving 2 bases of the junction unmatched. The germline CDR1 and CDR2 sequences are LGHNA and YSLEER. The CDR3 extends over 15 amino acids. CDR3 DNA sequence: TGCGCCAGCAGCCAAGGGGCGGGGGGCACAGATACGCAGTATTTT. This translates into CASSQGAGGTDTQYF.

J is TRBJ2-3 and V is TRBV7-2; TRBD1 is a possible D gene (5 bases). CDR1 is SGHTA and CDR2 is FQGNSA in the germline V gene. With 2 bases removed from V and 3 bases from J, the gap between germline ends came to 24 bases. CDR3 length: 19 amino acids. CDR3 DNA: TGTGCCAGCAGCTTAAATGGGCGGAGAACCAGGGTAGGTACAGATACGCAGTATTTT. This encodes CASSLNGRRTRVGTDTQYF.

The CDR3 reads CASSLNLRGKEGEQYF. DNA for the CDR3: TGTGCCAGCAGCTTAAATCTCCGTGGAAAGGAGGGCGAGCAGTACTTC. This rearrangement joins TRBV11-2 to TRBJ2-7; D might be TRBD2 (6 bases). Trimming removed 2 bases from V and 6 bases from J, with 20 bases in between. Germline V gene sequence: CDR1 SGHAT, CDR2 FQNNGV. This CDR3 spans 16 amino acids.

The CDR3 here is CASSGGAEQYF. CDR3 nucleotide sequence: TGTGCCAGCAGTGGGGGGGCCGAGCAGTACTTC. The chain joins TRBV6-5 to TRBJ2-7; D might be TRBD2 (7 bases). Germline CDR1 MNHEY, CDR2 SVGAGI. V was clipped by 5 bases and J by 6 bases, with 8 bases between them. This CDR3 is 11 amino acids long.

This chain joins TRBV2 and TRBJ2-5, with TRBD2 as a possible D gene (6 bases). Germline V gene lookup returns CDR1 SNHLY and CDR2 FYNNEI. Trimming pared 3 bases from V and 5 bases from J, leaving 16 bases between. This CDR3 is built from 15 residues. CDR3 region: CASSDGDSSWETQYF. Written as DNA, the CDR3 is TGTGCCAGCAGTGATGGGGACTCTAGCTGGGAGACCCAGTACTTC. Variable domain in full (rest from reference TRBV2 and TRBJ2-5): EPEVTQTPSHQVTQMGQEVILRCVPISNHLYFYWYRQILGQKVEFLVSFYNNEISEKSEIFDDQFSVERPDGSNFTLKIRSTKLEDSAMYFCASSDGDSSWETQYFGPGTRLLVL.

This clone was recorded a few times. In nucleotides, the CDR3 is TGTGCCAGCAGCTTAGGACAGGCGAGAGATACGCAGTATTTT. Residues: CASSLGQARDTQYF. The chain recombines TRBV7-8 with TRBJ2-3; D perhaps matches TRBD1 (6 bases). CDR3 length equals 14 residues. Germline CDR1 reads SGHVS; CDR2 reads FQNEAQ. The germline V and J ends were trimmed by 1 base and 5 bases, with 10 bases remaining between them.

The rearrangement joins TRBV29-1 to TRBJ1-4; D may be TRBD1 (5 bases). Germline V gene data show CDR1 as SQVTM and CDR2 as ANQGSEA. Trimming removed 6 bases at V and 3 bases at J, with 11 bases between. This CDR3 region has 13 residues. The CDR3 spells CSVQETANEKLFF. The CDR3 nucleotides read TGCAGCGTCCAGGAGACAGCTAATGAAAAACTGTTTTTT. The full variable domain, its missing parts supplied by reference TRBV29-1 and TRBJ1-4, is SAVISQKPSRDICQRGTSLTIQCQVDSQVTMMFWYRQQPGQSLTLIATANQGSEATYESGFVIDKFPISRPNLTFSTLTVSNMSPEDSSIYLCSVQETANEKLFFGSGTQLSVL.

The chain is built from TRBV7-6 and TRBJ2-7; possibly TRBD2 for D (5 bases). Germline CDR1 SGHVS, CDR2 FNYEAQ. The CDR3 sequence is 16 residues long. The V end lost 5 bases, the J end lost 0 bases, and 17 bases lay between the germline ends. As DNA, the CDR3 is TGTGCCAGCAGCCCTAAACTAGGCAGGAGCTCCTACGAGCAGTACTTC. It specifies CASSPKLGRSSYEQYF.

The CDR3 region is CASSRTGGSTGELFF. The DNA of the CDR3 is TGCGCCAGCAGCCGAACGGGGGGAAGCACCGGGGAGCTGTTTTTT. The chain couples TRBV5-1 to TRBJ2-2; TRBD2 matches at 7 bases. V was clipped by 4 bases and J by 4 bases; unmatched bases: 7. The length of the CDR3 is 15 residues. Germline CDR1 reads SGHRS; CDR2 reads YFSETQ. Drawing the rest from reference TRBV5-1 and TRBJ2-2, the complete variable domain is KAGVTQTPRYLIKTRGQQVTLSCSPISGHRSVSWYQQTPGQGLQFLFEYFSETQRNKGNFPGRFSGRQFSNSRSEMNVSTLELGDSALYLCASSRTGGSTGELFFGEGSRLTVL.

In its sample, this clone was seen a few times. The rearrangement links TRBV4-3 to TRBJ1-5; D is perhaps TRBD1 (5 bases). V was pared by 0 bases and J by 9 bases, with 15 bases between. The germline gives CDR1 LGHNA, CDR2 YSLEER. The CDR3 covers 15 residues. This chain's CDR3 is CASSQDSRGGTPQHF. The DNA for the CDR3 is TGCGCCAGCAGCCAAGACTCCCGCGGGGGAACGCCCCAGCATTTT.

The chain couples TRBV27 to TRBJ1-5; D ambiguous. The CDR3 consists of 14 residues. CDR1 MNHEY and CDR2 SMNVEV come from the germline V gene (reference sequence). Trimming took off 3 bases at V and 0 bases at J, with 6 bases between the two ends. The CDR3 loop is CASSFTYSNQPQHF. Here the CDR3 DNA reads TGTGCCAGCAGTTTTACCTATAGCAATCAGCCCCAGCATTTT.

The chain employs TRBV4-2 and TRBJ1-2; D is perhaps TRBD1 (5 bases). CDR1 and CDR2 (germline): LGHNA, YNFKEQ. The CDR3 runs 16 residues. The ends were cut back, 0 bases at V and 4 bases at J, with 15 bases in the middle. The CDR3 DNA is TGTGCCAGCAGCCAAGACCGAGGGGAGGTCGGCTATGGCTACACCTTC. It is translated as CASSQDRGEVGYGYTF.

The genes are TRBV2 and TRBJ1-1; 7 nucleotides match TRBD1. CDR1 is SNHLY and CDR2 is FYNNEI in the germline V gene. The CDR3 is made up of 15 amino acids. V dropped 4 bases and J dropped 8; count of bases not matched to a gene: 13. CDR3 region: CASSGARTGSPEAFF. The CDR3 bases are TGTGCCAGCAGTGGGGCCAGGACAGGATCGCCGGAAGCTTTCTTT. The complete variable domain, with remaining parts taken from reference TRBV2 and TRBJ1-1, reads EPEVTQTPSHQVTQMGQEVILRCVPISNHLYFYWYRQILGQKVEFLVSFYNNEISEKSEIFDDQFSVERPDGSNFTLKIRSTKLEDSAMYFCASSGARTGSPEAFFGQGTRLTVV.

This sequence joins TRBV5-4 and TRBJ1-6; 7 bases map to TRBD1. The CDR3 has 13 residues. Per germline, CDR1 SGHNT and CDR2 YYREEE (reference sequence). The ends lost 10 bases at V and 5 bases at J; junction bases unmatched: 6. The CDR3 region has the DNA TGTGCCCGCTCAGGACAGGATAATTCACCCCTCCACTTT. It codes for CARSGQDNSPLHF.

The chain joins TRBV6-1 to TRBJ1-5; TRBD1 agrees at 8 bases. V was clipped by 1 base and J by 5 bases; unmatched bases: 4. CDR3 length equals 15 residues. CDR1 is MNHNS, CDR2 SASEGT, per germline. For the CDR3, the DNA is TGTGCCAGCAGTGAAGGGGGGACAGGCTATCAGCCCCAGCATTTT. Protein: CASSEGGTGYQPQHF.

V is TRBV18 and J is TRBJ1-4; D call uncertain. Germline CDR1 KGHSH, CDR2 LQKENI. V was cut by 0 bases and J by 5 bases, with 16 bases left in between. This CDR3 is built from 17 residues. The CDR3 nucleotides read TGTGCCAGCTCACCACCTAATTTGGGCAGCCCAAATGAAAAACTGTTTTTT. Encoded protein: CASSPPNLGSPNEKLFF. Variable domain in full (rest from reference TRBV18 and TRBJ1-4): NAGVMQNPRHLVRRRGQEARLRCSPMKGHSHVYWYRQLPEEGLKFMVYLQKENIIDESGMPKERFSAEFPKEGPSILRIQQVVRGDSAAYFCASSPPNLGSPNEKLFFGSGTQLSVL.

V usage is TRBV6-5 and J usage is TRBJ2-1; 8 bases map to TRBD1. Germline V gives CDR1 MNHEY, CDR2 SVGAGI. The CDR3 covers 16 residues. After removal of 4 bases from V and 0 bases from J, the junction contained 5 bases not matched to a gene. The CDR3 bases are TGTGCCAGCAGTTCTTGGGACAGGCACTCCTACAATGAGCAGTTCTTC. Amino acids: CASSSWDRHSYNEQFF.

Of note for this clone: Germline and junction disagree at one end, which may indicate a read error. V gene TRBV7-9 combines with J gene TRBJ2-5, with D perhaps TRBD1 (7 bases). The CDR3 has 15 residues. CDR1 is SEHNR and CDR2 is FQNEAQ in the germline V gene (reference sequence). This CDR3 is CASSLAQGGIETQYF. CDR3 nucleotides: TGTGCCAGCAGCCTAGCCCAGGGGGGAATAGAGACCCAGTACTTC.